Listed below are T cell receptor beta chains from one sample, sequenced in a study of siplizumab effects on memory and regulatory T cells. Method: immunoSEQ multiplex PCR; TCRdb's copy keeps in-frame clones and lacks some. This table holds more than 90,000 clones, around 94% found once. Material for sequencing was non-Treg CD4+ T cells sorted from blood. Source of these receptors: a human donor in good health. Each CDR3 is given without its conserved first and last residue. The order of the fields is J gene, V gene, clone size, CDR3 protein. Not every row has a clone size; where given, it reads once, few, many or a size class.

J gene: TRBJ1-2
V gene: TRBV25-1
clone size: -
CDR3 protein: ASSLQGTYGYT

J gene: TRBJ1-5
V gene: TRBV19
clone size: -
CDR3 protein: ASSIDPPGYQPQH

J gene: TRBJ2-3
V gene: TRBV2
clone size: -
CDR3 protein: ASSWTSGTDTQY

J gene: TRBJ2-2
V gene: TRBV7-9
clone size: -
CDR3 protein: ASSVFPSGRANGELF

J gene: TRBJ1-1
V gene: TRBV11-1
clone size: -
CDR3 protein: ASSFQGNTEAF

J gene: TRBJ1-5
V gene: TRBV19
clone size: -
CDR3 protein: ASSIGFNQPQH

J gene: TRBJ1-3
V gene: TRBV30
clone size: -
CDR3 protein: AWGNRGLGGNTIY

J gene: TRBJ2-1
V gene: TRBV6-4
clone size: -
CDR3 protein: ASSGDSHNEQF

J gene: TRBJ2-2
V gene: TRBV14
clone size: -
CDR3 protein: ASSQLDREAGELF

J gene: TRBJ2-3
V gene: TRBV4-1
clone size: -
CDR3 protein: ASSQVAAASGTDTQY

J gene: TRBJ2-5
V gene: TRBV28
clone size: -
CDR3 protein: ASSTARQGQETQY

J gene: TRBJ1-5
V gene: TRBV30
clone size: -
CDR3 protein: AWRTTENQPQH

J gene: TRBJ2-5
V gene: TRBV15
clone size: -
CDR3 protein: ATSKKETQY

J gene: TRBJ1-6
V gene: TRBV19
clone size: -
CDR3 protein: ASLGWNSPLH

J gene: TRBJ2-1
V gene: TRBV2
clone size: -
CDR3 protein: ASSEDSLEQF

J gene: TRBJ2-1
V gene: TRBV7-9
clone size: -
CDR3 protein: ASSLMGAGYNEQF

J gene: TRBJ2-7
V gene: TRBV5-4
clone size: -
CDR3 protein: ASSPRTGKGEQY

J gene: TRBJ2-7
V gene: TRBV30
clone size: -
CDR3 protein: AWEGQATGEQY

J gene: TRBJ2-2
V gene: TRBV30
clone size: once
CDR3 protein: AWTKAGVNTGELF

J gene: TRBJ1-1
V gene: TRBV27
clone size: -
CDR3 protein: ASSLSITGGTEAF

J gene: TRBJ1-5
V gene: TRBV28
clone size: -
CDR3 protein: ASRPAEGLGQPQH

J gene: TRBJ1-3
V gene: TRBV30
clone size: -
CDR3 protein: AWSGGGGQGGNTIY

J gene: TRBJ2-7
V gene: TRBV5-1
clone size: -
CDR3 protein: ASSPAPTSGIAPTLYEQY

J gene: TRBJ2-5
V gene: TRBV6-6
clone size: -
CDR3 protein: ASRGGGRQETQY

J gene: TRBJ1-5
V gene: TRBV19
clone size: -
CDR3 protein: ASSMAWAGQPQH

J gene: TRBJ2-7
V gene: TRBV19
clone size: -
CDR3 protein: ASSRRGSEQY

J gene: TRBJ2-7
V gene: TRBV6-5
clone size: -
CDR3 protein: ASSPAPRGGEQY

J gene: TRBJ1-5
V gene: TRBV28
clone size: -
CDR3 protein: ASSLLSGVGSQRNQPQH

J gene: TRBJ1-1
V gene: TRBV10-1
clone size: -
CDR3 protein: ASQASLNTEAF

J gene: TRBJ1-2
V gene: TRBV7-6
clone size: -
CDR3 protein: ASSLDSNYGYT

J gene: TRBJ1-5
V gene: TRBV7-8
clone size: once
CDR3 protein: ASSRGAGGQPQH

J gene: TRBJ1-4
V gene: TRBV6-1
clone size: -
CDR3 protein: ASSVGQLNEKLF

J gene: TRBJ1-5
V gene: TRBV28
clone size: once
CDR3 protein: ASSLADNQPQH

J gene: TRBJ2-2
V gene: TRBV19
clone size: -
CDR3 protein: ASSMATNTGELF

J gene: TRBJ1-1
V gene: TRBV28
clone size: -
CDR3 protein: ASSPRTGGYAEAF

J gene: TRBJ2-7
V gene: TRBV10-1
clone size: once
CDR3 protein: ASSESRGDAMKQY

J gene: TRBJ2-2
V gene: TRBV27
clone size: once
CDR3 protein: ASSVASGYTGELF

J gene: TRBJ1-2
V gene: TRBV28
clone size: -
CDR3 protein: ASSLNSGYT

J gene: TRBJ1-1
V gene: TRBV5-1
clone size: -
CDR3 protein: ARWQTEAF

J gene: TRBJ1-5
V gene: TRBV20-1
clone size: -
CDR3 protein: SAGGDQPQH

J gene: TRBJ1-6
V gene: TRBV5-6
clone size: -
CDR3 protein: ASSLRGIGYNSPLH

J gene: TRBJ2-7
V gene: TRBV4-2
clone size: -
CDR3 protein: ASSEPGQGRYEQY

J gene: TRBJ2-3
V gene: TRBV11-3
clone size: -
CDR3 protein: ASSSGTGTRKDTQY

J gene: TRBJ2-1
V gene: TRBV5-4
clone size: -
CDR3 protein: ASNRGSADSYNEQF

J gene: TRBJ1-2
V gene: TRBV6-1
clone size: -
CDR3 protein: ASKTGSGYT